A single sample gave rise to the 29 T cell receptor beta chains below, sequenced in a study of identical twins. TCRdb processed the 5' RACE reads anew with MiXCR; each CDR3 protein has one entry. The table includes over 200,000 distinct CDR3 sequences, around 10% detected once. The specimen sequenced was memory (CD45RO+) T cells sorted from blood. The receptor source for this set is a woman aged 18-35 years in good health.

The rearrangement links TRBV10-2 to TRBJ1-3; no clear D. The germline V gene encodes CDR1 WSHSY and CDR2 SAAADI. This CDR3 contains 16 residues. V was cut by 0 bases and J by 0 bases, with 9 bases left in between. DNA for the CDR3: TGCGCCAGCAGTGAGTCAGACATCAACTCTGGAAACACCATATATTTT. Translation gives CASSESDINSGNTIYF.

This clonotype was seen at least ten times. The gene calls are TRBV20-1 and TRBJ2-5; either TRBD1 or TRBD2 may supply D (5 bases each). Germline V CDR1 and CDR2: DFQATT, SNEGSKA (reference sequence). The V gene lost 3 bases and the J gene lost 2 bases, with 10 bases spanning the gap. The CDR3 length is 13 residues. CDR3 region: CSASGGPQETQYF. CDR3 sequence (DNA): TGCAGTGCTAGTGGGGGACCACAAGAGACCCAGTACTTC.

J is TRBJ1-2 and V is TRBV20-1; no clear D. CDR1 DFQATT and CDR2 SNEGSKA come from the germline V gene (reference sequence). The CDR3 extends over 11 amino acids. V lost 6 bases and J 7 bases, leaving 12 bases between the germline ends. The CDR3 DNA is TGCAGTGCGCCGGGAGTGTTTGGCTACACCTTC. The encoded protein is CSAPGVFGYTF.

This clonotype appeared a few times. V gene TRBV20-1 combines with J gene TRBJ2-3; D is unclear. V was trimmed by 3 bases and J by 4 bases, leaving 14 bases between them. The germline V gene has CDR1 DFQATT and CDR2 SNEGSKA (reference sequence). The CDR3 is made up of 14 amino acids. The DNA of the CDR3 is TGCAGTGCTAGCTTTACTATATCCGCAGATACGCAGTATTTT. Its protein is CSASFTISADTQYF.

This chain's CDR3 is CASSRLGDTDTQYF. DNA of the CDR3: TGTGCCAGCAGTAGGTTGGGGGACACAGATACGCAGTATTTT. The chain couples TRBV25-1 to TRBJ2-3, with D perhaps TRBD1 or TRBD2 (5 bases each). V dropped 5 bases and J dropped 2 bases, with 11 bases sitting between them. Per germline, CDR1 MGHDK and CDR2 SYGVNS. This CDR3 contains 14 residues. The full variable domain, with the rest looked up from reference TRBV25-1 and TRBJ2-3, is EADIYQTPRYLVIGTGKKITLECSQTMGHDKMYWYQQDPGMELHLIHYSYGVNSTEKGDLSSESTVSRIRTEHFPLTLESARPSHTSQYLCASSRLGDTDTQYFGPGTRLTVL.

This clonotype was counted ten times or more. The chain is built from TRBV20-1 and TRBJ2-1; D is ambiguous. V lost 0 bases and J 3 bases, leaving 12 bases between the germline ends. This CDR3 has 15 amino acids. From germline, CDR1 is DFQATT and CDR2 SNEGSKA (reference sequence). CDR3 protein: CSARDSAVNYNEQFF. Here the CDR3 DNA reads TGCAGTGCTAGAGATTCGGCAGTGAACTACAATGAGCAGTTCTTC.

The V and J genes are TRBV11-2 and TRBJ2-1; D unclear. CDR1 is SGHAT and CDR2 is FQNNGV in the germline V gene. The CDR3 is 14 amino acids. Trimming stripped 7 bases from V and 4 bases from J, with 14 bases between. The CDR3 coding sequence is TGTGCCAGCACCCCGACCCGTGTGTACAATGAGCAGTTCTTC. The encoded protein is CASTPTRVYNEQFF.

This clonotype was picked up many times. The chain combines TRBV20-1 with TRBJ2-1, with TRBD1 matching over 9 bases. The junction had 9 bases not matched to a gene; V was cut back by 0 bases and J by 9 bases. The CDR3 loop spans 15 amino acids. Germline V gene sequence: CDR1 DFQATT, CDR2 SNEGSKA (reference sequence). The CDR3 spells CSARDWTGVVSEQFF. In DNA, the CDR3 is TGCAGTGCTAGAGATTGGACAGGGGTGGTAAGTGAGCAGTTCTTC.

This clonotype has a count of ten or more. The rearrangement uses TRBV12-3 or TRBV12-4 and TRBJ2-2, with 7 bases identical to TRBD2. This CDR3 contains 16 residues. The V gene end was trimmed by 7 bases and the J gene end by 1 base; junction bases not matched to a gene: 9. CDR3 DNA: TGTGCCAGCACCAAAGGGGTAGCGGGGAACACCGGGGAGCTGTTTTTT. Encoded protein: CASTKGVAGNTGELFF.

This clonotype occurred many times. This chain links TRBV20-1 with TRBJ2-7; 9 bases align to TRBD2. The V and J ends lost 0 bases and 2 bases, in that order; junction bases with no gene match: 5. This CDR3 spans 15 amino acids. Germline V gives CDR1 DFQATT, CDR2 SNEGSKA (reference sequence). The CDR3: CSARETREGTYEQYF. CDR3 sequence (DNA): TGCAGTGCTAGAGAAACGCGGGAGGGAACCTACGAGCAGTACTTC.

The CDR3 protein is CASSWGLSSYEQYF. CDR3 sequence (DNA): TGTGCCAGCAGCTGGGGCTTAAGCTCCTACGAGCAGTACTTC. The rearrangement links TRBV7-8 to TRBJ2-7, with D possibly being TRBD1 (5 bases). This CDR3 is 14 amino acids long. Trimming pared 4 bases from V and 0 bases from J, leaving 10 bases between. Per the germline V gene, CDR1 is SGHVS and CDR2 is FQNEAQ.

J is TRBJ2-4 and V is TRBV7-2; 8 positions match TRBD2. The length of the CDR3 is 15 residues. Germline V gene data show CDR1 as SGHTA and CDR2 as FQGNSA. J gave up 7 bases and V 5 bases, and 10 bases lay outside the gene matches. Written as DNA, the CDR3 is TGTGCCAGCAGCCACATCGTCAGCGGGAGCAACATTCAGTACTTC. It translates to CASSHIVSGSNIQYF.

The sample holds a few counts of this clonotype. This chain connects TRBV27 to TRBJ2-2; tentatively, D is TRBD1 (6 bases). CDR3 length: 15 residues. Deletions cut 5 bases from V and 6 bases from J, with 16 bases between. Germline CDR1 MNHEY, CDR2 SMNVEV (reference sequence). Written as DNA, the CDR3 is TGTGCCAGCAGTCCCCGTGGGACACCCGCCGGGGAGCTGTTTTTT. This translates into CASSPRGTPAGELFF.

This sequence joins TRBV7-2 and TRBJ2-1; perhaps TRBD2 as D (6 bases). The CDR3 is made up of 15 amino acids. The V gene lost 5 bases and the J gene lost 4 bases, with 15 bases spanning the gap. Germline CDR1 is SGHTA and CDR2 is FQGNSA. Here the CDR3 reads CASSTGTSHYNEQFF. CDR3 coding DNA: TGTGCCAGCAGCACCGGGACTTCACATTACAATGAGCAGTTCTTC.

This clonotype turned up a few times. The rearrangement uses TRBV7-8 and TRBJ2-5, with D perhaps matching TRBD2 (5 bases). Germline V gene lookup returns CDR1 SGHVS and CDR2 FQNEAQ. Trimming removed 4 bases from V and 14 bases from J, with 14 bases in between. This CDR3 spans 11 amino acids. CDR3 protein: CASSSGWVLYF. The DNA for the CDR3 is TGTGCCAGCAGCTCGGGGTGGGTTTTATACTTC.

The CDR3 loop reads CASSLGTGEFGYTF. The DNA for the CDR3 is TGCGCCAGCAGCTTAGGCACAGGAGAATTCGGCTACACCTTC. V usage is TRBV5-1 and J usage is TRBJ1-2; perhaps TRBD1 as D (5 bases). The CDR3 is 14 amino acids. V was pared by 2 bases and J by 8 bases, with 16 bases between. The V gene's germline CDR1 is SGHRS and CDR2 YFSETQ.

The chain is built from TRBV7-9 and TRBJ2-7; 8 bases are a match to TRBD1. The V segment lost 4 bases and the J segment 6 bases; nucleotides outside the gene matches: 11. The CDR3 covers 15 residues. Germline assignment: CDR1 SEHNR and CDR2 FQNEAQ (reference sequence). In DNA form, the CDR3 reads TGTGCCAGCAGCTCACTGACGGACAGGGCGGCCGAGCAGTACTTC. Encoded protein: CASSSLTDRAAEQYF.

The CDR3 spells CASSFPSKETQYF. DNA for the CDR3: TGCGCCAGCAGCTTCCCCTCTAAAGAGACCCAGTACTTC. This chain links TRBV5-1 with TRBJ2-5, with D unresolved. This CDR3 is built from 13 residues. The V end lost 2 bases, the J end lost 3 bases, and 8 bases lay between the germline ends. From germline, CDR1 is SGHRS and CDR2 YFSETQ.

At least ten counts were recorded for this clonotype. V and J are TRBV10-3 and TRBJ2-1; D unresolved. V lost 6 bases to trimming and J lost 4 bases, with 13 bases between them. The CDR3 is made up of 14 amino acids. CDR1 is ENHRY and CDR2 is SYGVKD in the germline V gene. The CDR3 spells CAIRYSDIYNEQFF. CDR3 DNA sequence: TGTGCCATCAGGTACTCAGACATATACAATGAGCAGTTCTTC.

The table lists this clonotype with a few counts. The genes are TRBV12-3 or TRBV12-4 and TRBJ2-1, with D possibly being TRBD1 (6 bases). Trimming left V 6 bases short and J 0 bases short, with 12 bases between. This CDR3 region has 15 residues. CDR3 protein: CASRGDTSSYNEQFF. The CDR3 coding sequence is TGTGCCAGCAGGGGGGACACGAGCTCCTACAATGAGCAGTTCTTC.

This clonotype was picked up a small number of times. V is TRBV7-3 and J is TRBJ2-3; TRBD2 might be the D (6 bases). CDR3 length: 14 residues. Germline V CDR1 and CDR2: SGHTA, FQGTGA. Trimming left V 3 bases short and J 4 bases short, with 11 bases between. The CDR3 sequence is CASSFGGSSDTQYF. The CDR3 coding sequence is TGTGCCAGCAGCTTCGGGGGTAGCTCAGATACGCAGTATTTT.

The V and J genes are TRBV6-1 and TRBJ2-7; 9 bases match TRBD2. The V gene's germline CDR1 is MNHNS and CDR2 SASEGT. Germline trimming cut 3 bases from V and 5 bases from J; bases unmatched to any gene: 11. CDR3 length: 16 residues. The CDR3 DNA reads TGTGCCAGCAGTGAGGGAGCGGGAGGACCTTTAGACGAGCAGTACTTC. Encoded protein: CASSEGAGGPLDEQYF.

The V and J genes are TRBV15 and TRBJ2-1, with a tentative D call TRBD2 (5 bases). Trimming cost V 5 bases and J 2 bases, with 19 bases left between them. Per germline, CDR1 LNHNV and CDR2 YYDKDF (reference sequence). This CDR3 is 17 amino acids long. CDR3 sequence reads: CATSGRPGETPYNEQFF. Here the CDR3 DNA reads TGTGCCACCAGCGGCCGGCCCGGGGAGACGCCCTACAATGAGCAGTTCTTC.

In its sample, this clonotype was seen many times. This chain joins TRBV7-9 and TRBJ2-1; D gene ambiguous. The CDR3 spans 14 residues. The ends were cut back, 5 bases at V and 0 bases at J, with 8 bases in the middle. Germline V gene sequence: CDR1 SEHNR, CDR2 FQNEAQ (reference sequence). The CDR3 nucleotides read TGTGCCAGCAGCCGTGTGAGCTCCTACAATGAGCAGTTCTTC. It is translated as CASSRVSSYNEQFF.

This clonotype was seen at least ten times. The gene calls are TRBV7-9 and TRBJ1-4; D is ambiguous. This CDR3 is built from 15 residues. V was pared by 1 base and J by 8 bases, with 14 bases between. Germline V gene sequence: CDR1 SEHNR, CDR2 FQNEAQ (reference sequence). CDR3 amino acids: CASSLGSLEEEKLFF. In DNA, the CDR3 is TGTGCCAGCAGCTTAGGCAGCCTGGAAGAGGAAAAACTGTTTTTT.

This clonotype was counted a few times. V usage is TRBV7-2 and J usage is TRBJ2-7, with D maybe TRBD2 (6 bases). The germline CDR1 and CDR2 sequences are SGHTA and FQGNSA. The CDR3 has 14 amino acids. The V gene lost 8 bases and the J gene lost 3 bases, with 17 bases spanning the gap. CDR3 nucleotides: TGTGCCAGCCGCGAAGGGACTGTGGGCTACGAGCAGTACTTC. Translating gives CASREGTVGYEQYF.

The chain links TRBV29-1 to TRBJ2-3, with D possibly matching TRBD1 (6 bases). Germline CDR1 and CDR2: SQVTM and ANQGSEA. The CDR3 runs to 12 residues. V lost 6 bases, J lost 4 bases, and 11 bases lay in between. The CDR3 is CSVKQGSDTQYF. CDR3 nucleotide sequence: TGCAGCGTCAAACAGGGATCAGATACGCAGTATTTT.

This clonotype came up a few times. CDR3 bases: TGTGCCAGCAGCTTAGTTGGGGGCAACACTGAAGCTTTCTTT. Amino acid sequence: CASSLVGGNTEAFF. The chain employs TRBV7-8 and TRBJ1-1, with a possible D match to TRBD1 (6 bases). Germline CDR1 and CDR2: SGHVS and FQNEAQ. The germline V and J ends were trimmed by 1 base and 2 bases, with 8 bases remaining between them. The CDR3 has 14 residues. Based on the CDR3 plus reference TRBV7-8 and TRBJ1-1, the full variable domain is GAGVSQSPRYKVAKRGQDVALRCDPISGHVSLFWYQQALGQGPEFLTYFQNEAQLDKSGLPSDRFFAERPEGSVSTLKIQRTQQEDSAVYLCASSLVGGNTEAFFGQGTRLTVV.

This clonotype was picked up a small number of times. The chain links TRBV7-2 to TRBJ2-7; no firm D call. V lost 5 bases and J 2 bases, leaving 10 bases between the germline ends. The germline gives CDR1 SGHTA, CDR2 FQGNSA. The CDR3 runs 13 residues. CDR3 in DNA: TGTGCCAGCAGCCCGCAACAAACCTACGAGCAGTACTTC. This sequence encodes CASSPQQTYEQYF. Supplemented by reference TRBV7-2 and TRBJ2-7, the full variable domain reads GAGVSQSPSNKVTEKGKDVELRCDPISGHTALYWYRQSLGQGLEFLIYFQGNSAPDKSGLPSDRFSAERTGGSVSTLTIQRTQQEDSAVYLCASSPQQTYEQYFGPGTRLTVT.